This entry describes one T cell receptor (beta chain). These data are taken from a study of tumor-infiltrating lymphocytes in oesophageal squamous cell carcinoma. This CDR3 region has 18 residues. V shed 6 bases and J 6 bases; nucleotides not matched to a gene: 15. The V gene's germline CDR1 is SGHTA and CDR2 FQGTGA. TCRdb reprocessed the PCR reads via MiXCR and lists one record per CDR3 protein. The table records about 12,000 distinct CDR3 sequences, roughly half of them present only once. The sample comprised esophageal tumor tissue. This chain connects TRBV7-3 to TRBJ2-1; 12 bases are shared with TRBD2. The sequence came from a male donor with esophageal squamous cell carcinoma. The CDR3, as DNA: TGTGCCAGCAGTCCCACCCCGTTACTAGCGGGAGGACGCAATGAGCAGTTCTTC. Residues: CASSPTPLLAGGRNEQFF.